This TCR beta chain was found in a study of OX40 agonist ivuxolimab in advanced cancers. Study results and caveats: At 0.1-3.0 mg/kg, partial responders had clonal expansion among the lowest observed. Clonal expansion from baseline to week 6 occurred in both CD4+ and CD8+ T cells. In CD8+ T cells, expanded clones were on average more numerous than in CD4+.

Sequencing was performed with immunoSEQ multiplex PCR; in TCRdb, only in-frame clones are kept and a portion is missing. Of tens of thousands of clones listed, 65% to 85% were seen once; the top ten hold about a quarter. The CDR3 runs to 13 residues. V lost 4 bases and J lost 2, with 8 bases in between. Germline V CDR1 and CDR2: SGHDN, FVKESK. About this clone: What it recognizes is unknown.

This TCR was sampled from an adult with an advanced solid tumor such as melanoma, head and neck, liver or kidney cancer. The sequenced sample was CD4+ or CD8+ T cells sorted from blood, obtained in a trial of the OX40 agonist ivuxolimab. This chain connects TRBV14 to TRBJ1-1; D remains ambiguous. CDR3 residues: CASSLTLNTEAFF. CDR3 in DNA: TGTGCCAGCAGCCTAACACTCAACACTGAAGCTTTCTTT.